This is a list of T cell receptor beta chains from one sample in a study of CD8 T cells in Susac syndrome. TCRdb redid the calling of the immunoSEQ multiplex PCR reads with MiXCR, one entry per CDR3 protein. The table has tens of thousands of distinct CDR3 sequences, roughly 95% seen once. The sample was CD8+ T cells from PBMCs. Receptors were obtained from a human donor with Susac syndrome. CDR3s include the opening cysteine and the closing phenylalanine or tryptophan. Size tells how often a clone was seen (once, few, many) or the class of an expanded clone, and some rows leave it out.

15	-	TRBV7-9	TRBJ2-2	CASSLLAINTGELFF
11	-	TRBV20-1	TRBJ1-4	CSAEGGGKLFF
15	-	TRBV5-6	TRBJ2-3	CASSDGTGGLDTQYF
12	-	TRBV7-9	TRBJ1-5	CASSLKDQPQHF
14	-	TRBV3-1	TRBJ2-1	CASSLSGAWNEQFF
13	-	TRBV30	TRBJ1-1	CAWSVAGDTEAFF
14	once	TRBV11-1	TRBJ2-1	CASSLAGDYNEQFF
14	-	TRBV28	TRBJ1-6	CASSQSSYNSPLHF
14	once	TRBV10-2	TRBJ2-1	CASSVGTGDNEQFF
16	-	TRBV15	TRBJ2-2	CATSRDQGWGTGELFF
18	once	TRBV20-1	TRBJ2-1	CSARDGLAGGSSYNEQFF
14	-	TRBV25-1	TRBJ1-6	CASGGGLGNSPLHF
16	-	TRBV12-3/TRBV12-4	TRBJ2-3	CASSSLSGGRPDTQYF
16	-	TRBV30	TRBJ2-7	CAWSPGWARGGYEQYF
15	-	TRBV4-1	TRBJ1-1	CASSQGSGEETEAFF
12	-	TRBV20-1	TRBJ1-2	CSAPTGEYGYTF
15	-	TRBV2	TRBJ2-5	CASDRGTGRTETQYF
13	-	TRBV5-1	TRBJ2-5	CASCFSGEETQYF
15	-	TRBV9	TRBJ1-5	CASSESSGDNQPQHF
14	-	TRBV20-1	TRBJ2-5	CSAPSGTQAWTQYF
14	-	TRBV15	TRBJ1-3	CATSGSDRGNTIYF
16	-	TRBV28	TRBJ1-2	CASSPRGTATNYGYTF
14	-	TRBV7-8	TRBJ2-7	CASSGGGLVNEQYF
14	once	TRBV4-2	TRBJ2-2	CASSQDGMTGELFF
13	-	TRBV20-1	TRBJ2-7	CSAREGPSYEQYF
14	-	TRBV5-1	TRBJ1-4	CASSLEQAPEKLFF
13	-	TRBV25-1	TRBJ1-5	CASSGDGHQPQHF
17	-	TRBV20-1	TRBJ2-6	CSGGGPGQSSGANVLTF
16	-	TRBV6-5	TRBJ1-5	CASSYGSSESNQPQHF
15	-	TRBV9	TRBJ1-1	CASSQRSIMNTEAFF
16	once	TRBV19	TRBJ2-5	CASSIGDSNREETQYF
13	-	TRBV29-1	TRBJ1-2	CSVKPGQGRGYTF
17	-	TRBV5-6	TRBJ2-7	CASSSAGGRGGTYEQYF
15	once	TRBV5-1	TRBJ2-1	CASSSGGVVYNEQFF
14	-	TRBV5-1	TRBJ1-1	CASSLNRGNTEAFF
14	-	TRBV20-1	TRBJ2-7	CSARPLAGVYEQYF
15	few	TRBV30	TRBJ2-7	CAWSVGQGASYEQYF
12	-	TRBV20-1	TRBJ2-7	CSASTPAYEQYF
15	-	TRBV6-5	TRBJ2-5	CASSPDGRVQETQYF
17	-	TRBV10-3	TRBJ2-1	CAISESGERGAINEQFF
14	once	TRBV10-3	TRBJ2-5	CAISESTYRDPRYF
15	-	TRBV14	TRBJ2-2	CASSQTTGFTGELFF
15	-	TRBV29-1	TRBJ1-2	CSVEESRGSNYGYTF
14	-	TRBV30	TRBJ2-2	CAWSPRPKLWELFF
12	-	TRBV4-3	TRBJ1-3	CASSPPAGTIYF
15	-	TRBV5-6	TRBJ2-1	CASRPLAGGQIEQFF
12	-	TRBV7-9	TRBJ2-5	CASNGEQETQYF
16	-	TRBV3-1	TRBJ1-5	CASSTGQGAGVWPQHF
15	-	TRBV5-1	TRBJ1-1	CASSLTDGSNTEAFF
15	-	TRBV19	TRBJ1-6	CASSTRNSYNSPLHF
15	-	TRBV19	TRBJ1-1	CASTRTVEPNTEAFF
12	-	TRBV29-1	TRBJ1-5	CSVGGQNQPQHF
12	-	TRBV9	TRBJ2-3	CASSDRTDTQYF
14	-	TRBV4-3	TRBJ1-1	CASSQGGLGTEAFF
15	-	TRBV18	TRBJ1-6	CASSAGTGNNSPLHF
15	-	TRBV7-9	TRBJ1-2	CASTRSGGQNYGYTF